The subject of this entry is one TCR beta chain. The data belong to a study of blood T cell repertoires in COVID-19. Study context: The United States, Italy and Spain provided the acute and convalescent COVID-19 samples. The analysed material was cDNA or gDNA that came from T cells, B-cell-depleted T cells, or PBMCs.

Between the trimmed V and J ends, which lost 6 bases and 7 bases, there was a span of 16 bases. Per germline, CDR1 LNHDA and CDR2 SQIVND (reference sequence). This CDR3 region has 14 residues. As originally analysed: Reference gene primers were amplified, and this amplification served to estimate nucleated cell counts. Method: immunoSEQ multiplex PCR; TCRdb's copy keeps in-frame clones and lacks some. V and J calls and clone size come straight from that table; D and trimming were deduced from the DNA. Found here are some 95,000 clones, nearly 90% of them singletons; the top ten hold roughly 4.3%. The genes are TRBV19 and TRBJ1-5, with D tentatively TRBD1 (6 bases). The sequenced sample was peripheral blood. The origin of this receptor is a man between 70 and 80 years old with acute or convalescent COVID-19. The CDR3 loop reads CASSPGPGGQPQHF. The CDR3 nucleotides are TGTGCCAGTAGCCCCGGGCCGGGGGGCCAGCCCCAGCATTTT.